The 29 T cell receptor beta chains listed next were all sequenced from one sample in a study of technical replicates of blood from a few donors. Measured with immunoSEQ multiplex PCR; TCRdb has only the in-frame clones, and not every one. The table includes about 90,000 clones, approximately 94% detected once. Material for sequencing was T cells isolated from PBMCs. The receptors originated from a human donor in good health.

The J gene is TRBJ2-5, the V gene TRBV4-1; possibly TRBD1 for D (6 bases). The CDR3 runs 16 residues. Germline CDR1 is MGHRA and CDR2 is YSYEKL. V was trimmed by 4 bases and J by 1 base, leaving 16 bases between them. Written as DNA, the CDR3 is TGCGCCAGCAGCCCCGGCGTAAACAGGGTCCAAGAGACCCAGTACTTC. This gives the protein CASSPGVNRVQETQYF.

The CDR3 DNA is TGTGCCAGCAGCCCAATGATTAGTCGCTCCTACAATGAGCAGTTCTTC. Translating it yields CASSPMISRSYNEQFF. The chain couples TRBV7-8 to TRBJ2-1; D ambiguous. The CDR3 consists of 16 residues. CDR1 and CDR2 (germline): SGHVS, FQNEAQ. V was trimmed by 5 bases and J by 0 bases, leaving 14 bases between them.

The CDR3 DNA is TGTGCCAGCAGCGCACCGGGACTGACGAACTATGGCTACACCTTC. Translating it yields CASSAPGLTNYGYTF. The chain is built from TRBV5-8 and TRBJ1-2; the D gene is possibly TRBD1 (5 bases). Trimming cost V 4 bases and J 2 bases, with 15 bases left between them. Germline assignment: CDR1 SGHTS and CDR2 YDEGEE. The length of the CDR3 is 15 residues.

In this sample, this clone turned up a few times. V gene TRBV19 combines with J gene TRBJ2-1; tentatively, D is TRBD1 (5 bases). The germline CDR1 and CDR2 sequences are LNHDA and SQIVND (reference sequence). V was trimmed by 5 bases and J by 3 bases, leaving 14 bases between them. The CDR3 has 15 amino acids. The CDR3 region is CASSFQGRVYNEQFF. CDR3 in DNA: TGTGCCAGTAGTTTCCAGGGAAGAGTCTACAATGAGCAGTTCTTC.

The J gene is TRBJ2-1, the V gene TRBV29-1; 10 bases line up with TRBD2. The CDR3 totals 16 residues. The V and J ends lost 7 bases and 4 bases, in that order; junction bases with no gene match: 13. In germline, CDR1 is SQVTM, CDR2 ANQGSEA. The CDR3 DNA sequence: TGCAGCGCCCCAACCCACACTAGCGGGATGTACAATGAGCAGTTCTTC. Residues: CSAPTHTSGMYNEQFF.

CDR3 DNA sequence: TGTGCTAGTGGTTTGGAAGGGGTTGGTGGCTACACCTTC. It yields the protein CASGLEGVGGYTF. The V gene is TRBV12-5, the J gene TRBJ1-2, with D perhaps matching TRBD1 (5 bases). The germline V gene has CDR1 LGHNT and CDR2 FRNRAP. The CDR3 extends over 13 amino acids. V dropped 1 base and J dropped 7 bases, with 10 bases sitting between them.

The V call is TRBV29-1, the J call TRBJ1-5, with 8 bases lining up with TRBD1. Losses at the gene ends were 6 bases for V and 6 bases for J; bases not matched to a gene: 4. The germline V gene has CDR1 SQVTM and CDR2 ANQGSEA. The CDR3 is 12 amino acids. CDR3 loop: CSVLDRAQPQHF. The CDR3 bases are TGCAGCGTACTGGACAGGGCTCAGCCCCAGCATTTT.

CDR3 amino acids: CASSDRDSGNTIYF. The CDR3 region has the DNA TGTGCCAGCAGTGACCGGGACAGCGGAAACACCATATATTTT. This chain joins TRBV28 and TRBJ1-3; the match to TRBD1 covers 7 bases. Germline assignment: CDR1 MDHEN and CDR2 SYDVKM. V lost 5 bases and J lost 4; bases outside the gene matches: 5. The CDR3 spans 14 residues.

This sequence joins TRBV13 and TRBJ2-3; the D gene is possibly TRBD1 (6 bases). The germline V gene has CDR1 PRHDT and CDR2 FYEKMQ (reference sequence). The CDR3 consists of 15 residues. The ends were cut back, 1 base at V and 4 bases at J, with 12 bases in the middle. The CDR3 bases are TGTGCCAGCAGCTTAGAGGACAGATGGTCAGATACGCAGTATTTT. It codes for CASSLEDRWSDTQYF.

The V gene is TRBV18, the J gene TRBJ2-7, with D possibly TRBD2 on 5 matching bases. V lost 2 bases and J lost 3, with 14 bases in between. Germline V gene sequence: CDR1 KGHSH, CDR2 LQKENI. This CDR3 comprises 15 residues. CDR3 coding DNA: TGTGCCAGCTCACCAACTTCCGGACTCCTCTACGAGCAGTACTTC. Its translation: CASSPTSGLLYEQYF.

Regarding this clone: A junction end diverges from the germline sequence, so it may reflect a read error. CDR3 sequence (DNA): TGCGCCAGCAACCAAGAGGGACTAGCGGGAGTTAACACCGGGGAGCTGTTTTTT. Protein product: CASNQEGLAGVNTGELFF. This chain joins TRBV4-1 and TRBJ2-2; 14 bases map to TRBD2. The CDR3 contains 18 residues. Germline CDR1 and CDR2: MGHRA and YSYEKL.

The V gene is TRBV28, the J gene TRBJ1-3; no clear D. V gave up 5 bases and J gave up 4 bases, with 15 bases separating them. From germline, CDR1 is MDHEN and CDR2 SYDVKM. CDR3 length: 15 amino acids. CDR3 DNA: TGTGCCAGCAGTCACTTCCCGCAGGTCGGAAACACCATATATTTT. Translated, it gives CASSHFPQVGNTIYF.

Here the CDR3 DNA reads TGTGCCAGCAGTACGGGACACCAAGGGCGCGGCTACACCTTC. This sequence encodes CASSTGHQGRGYTF. The rearrangement links TRBV6-4 to TRBJ1-2, with D possibly matching TRBD1 (6 bases). V lost 5 bases to trimming and J lost 8 bases, with 18 bases between them. From germline, CDR1 is MRHNA and CDR2 SNTAGT. The CDR3 runs 14 residues.

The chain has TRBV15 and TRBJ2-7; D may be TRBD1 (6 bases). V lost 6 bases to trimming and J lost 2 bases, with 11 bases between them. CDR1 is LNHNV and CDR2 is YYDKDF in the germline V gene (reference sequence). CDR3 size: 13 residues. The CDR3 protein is CATSNRDTYEQYF. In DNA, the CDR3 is TGTGCCACCAGTAACAGGGACACCTACGAGCAGTACTTC.

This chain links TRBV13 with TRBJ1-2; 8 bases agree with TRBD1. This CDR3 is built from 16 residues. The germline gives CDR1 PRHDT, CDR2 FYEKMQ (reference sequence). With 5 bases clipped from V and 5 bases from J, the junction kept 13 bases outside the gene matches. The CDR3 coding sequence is TGTGCCAGCAGCCTCCGGGGGACAGGAGGTTGGTATGGCTACACCTTC. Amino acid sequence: CASSLRGTGGWYGYTF.

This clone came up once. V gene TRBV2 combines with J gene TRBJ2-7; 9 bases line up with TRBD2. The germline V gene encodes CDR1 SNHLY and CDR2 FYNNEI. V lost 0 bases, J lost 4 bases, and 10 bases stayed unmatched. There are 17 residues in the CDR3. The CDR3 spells CASSEAPPASGAYEQYF. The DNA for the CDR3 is TGTGCCAGCAGTGAAGCGCCCCCGGCTAGCGGGGCATACGAGCAGTACTTC.

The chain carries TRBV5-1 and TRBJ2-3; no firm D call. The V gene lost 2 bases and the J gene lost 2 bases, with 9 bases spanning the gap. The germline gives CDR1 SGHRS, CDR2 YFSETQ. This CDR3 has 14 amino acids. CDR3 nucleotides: TGCGCCAGCAGCTTTCTAGAATTCACAGATACGCAGTATTTT. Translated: CASSFLEFTDTQYF. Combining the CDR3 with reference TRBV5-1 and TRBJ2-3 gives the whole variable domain KAGVTQTPRYLIKTRGQQVTLSCSPISGHRSVSWYQQTPGQGLQFLFEYFSETQRNKGNFPGRFSGRQFSNSRSEMNVSTLELGDSALYLCASSFLEFTDTQYFGPGTRLTVL.

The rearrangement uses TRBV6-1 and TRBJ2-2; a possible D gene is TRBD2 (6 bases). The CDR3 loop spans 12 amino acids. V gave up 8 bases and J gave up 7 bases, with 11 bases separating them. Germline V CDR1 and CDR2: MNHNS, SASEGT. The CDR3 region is CASPGVYGELFF. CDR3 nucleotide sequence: TGTGCCAGCCCGGGGGTGTACGGGGAGCTGTTTTTT.

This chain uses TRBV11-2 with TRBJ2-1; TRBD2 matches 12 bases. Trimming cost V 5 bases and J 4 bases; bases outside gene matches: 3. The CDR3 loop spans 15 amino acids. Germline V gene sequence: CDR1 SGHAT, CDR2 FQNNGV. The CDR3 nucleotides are TGTGCCAGCAGCCCGCTAGCGGGAGGGTACAATGAGCAGTTCTTC. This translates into CASSPLAGGYNEQFF.

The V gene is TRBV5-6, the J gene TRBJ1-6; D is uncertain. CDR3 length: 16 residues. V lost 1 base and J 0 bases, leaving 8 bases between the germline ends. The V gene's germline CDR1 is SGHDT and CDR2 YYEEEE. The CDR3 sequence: CASSLSGSSYNSPLHF. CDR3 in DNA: TGTGCCAGCAGCTTGTCGGGGAGCTCCTATAATTCACCCCTCCACTTT.

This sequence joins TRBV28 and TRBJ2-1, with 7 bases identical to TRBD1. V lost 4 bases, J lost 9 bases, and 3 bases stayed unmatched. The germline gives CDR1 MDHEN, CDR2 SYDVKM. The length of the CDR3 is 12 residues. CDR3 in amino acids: CASSSWTGEQFF. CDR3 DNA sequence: TGTGCCAGCAGTTCCTGGACAGGTGAGCAGTTCTTC.

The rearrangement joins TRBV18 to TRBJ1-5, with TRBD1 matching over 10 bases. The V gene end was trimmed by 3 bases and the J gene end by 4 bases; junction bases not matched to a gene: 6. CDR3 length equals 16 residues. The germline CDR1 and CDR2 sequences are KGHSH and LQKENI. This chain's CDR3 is CASSPTGGGGNQPQHF. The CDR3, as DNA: TGTGCCAGCTCACCGACAGGGGGCGGAGGGAATCAGCCCCAGCATTTT.

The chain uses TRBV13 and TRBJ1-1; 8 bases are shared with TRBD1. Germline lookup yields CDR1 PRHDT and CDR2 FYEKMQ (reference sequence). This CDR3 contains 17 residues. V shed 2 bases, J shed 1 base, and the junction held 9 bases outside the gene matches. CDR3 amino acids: CASSLRDRMEKNTEAFF. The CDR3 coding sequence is TGTGCCAGCAGCTTAAGGGACAGGATGGAGAAGAACACTGAAGCTTTCTTT.

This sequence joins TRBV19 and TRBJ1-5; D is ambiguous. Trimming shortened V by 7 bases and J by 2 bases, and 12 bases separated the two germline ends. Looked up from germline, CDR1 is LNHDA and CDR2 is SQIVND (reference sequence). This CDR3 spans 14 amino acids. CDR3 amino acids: CASNSRVGNQPQHF. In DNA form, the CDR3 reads TGTGCCAGTAACTCGAGGGTGGGCAATCAGCCCCAGCATTTT.

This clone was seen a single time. CDR3 nucleotide sequence: TGTGCCAGCAGTTTATACAGGGAATTGGGCAATCAGCCCCAGCATTTT. Its translation is CASSLYRELGNQPQHF. The V gene is TRBV28, the J gene TRBJ1-5, with D possibly matching TRBD1 (6 bases). CDR3 length: 16 amino acids. V lost 1 base and J lost 2, with 12 bases in between. Germline V CDR1 and CDR2: MDHEN, SYDVKM. The complete variable domain, with remaining parts taken from reference TRBV28 and TRBJ1-5, reads DVKVTQSSRYLVKRTGEKVFLECVQDMDHENMFWYRQDPGLGLRLIYFSYDVKMKEKGDIPEGYSVSREKKERFSLILESASTNQTSMYLCASSLYRELGNQPQHFGDGTRLSIL.

Here the CDR3 DNA reads TGCGCCAGCAGCTTAACAGGGACGCACGGTCAGCCCCAGCATTTT. It translates to CASSLTGTHGQPQHF. The rearrangement uses TRBV5-1 and TRBJ1-5, with D possibly TRBD1 on 6 matching bases. CDR1 is SGHRS, CDR2 YFSETQ, per germline. This CDR3 has 15 amino acids. The V and J ends lost 2 bases and 6 bases respectively, with 15 bases between them.

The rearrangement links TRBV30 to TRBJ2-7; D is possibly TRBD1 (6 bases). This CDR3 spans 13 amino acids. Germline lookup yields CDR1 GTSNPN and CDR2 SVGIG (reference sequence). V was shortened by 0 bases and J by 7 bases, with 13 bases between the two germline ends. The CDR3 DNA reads TGTGCCTGGAGTGTACAGGGACACTGGGAGCAGTACTTC. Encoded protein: CAWSVQGHWEQYF.

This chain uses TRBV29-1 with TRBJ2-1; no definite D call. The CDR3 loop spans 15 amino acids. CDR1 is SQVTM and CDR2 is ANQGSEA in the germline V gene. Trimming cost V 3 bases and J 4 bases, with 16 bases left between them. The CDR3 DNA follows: TGCAGCGTTGAGGGTCTAGAACCTAGGTACAATGAGCAGTTCTTC. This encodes CSVEGLEPRYNEQFF.

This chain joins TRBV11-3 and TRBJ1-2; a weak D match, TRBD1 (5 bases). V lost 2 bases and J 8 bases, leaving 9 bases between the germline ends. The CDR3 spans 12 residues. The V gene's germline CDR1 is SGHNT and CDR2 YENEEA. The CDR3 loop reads CASSLPGWGYTF. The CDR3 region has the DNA TGTGCCAGCAGCTTACCAGGGTGGGGCTACACCTTC. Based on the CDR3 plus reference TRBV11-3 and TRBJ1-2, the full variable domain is EAGVVQSPRYKIIEKKQPVAFWCNPISGHNTLYWYLQNLGQGPELLIRYENEEAVDDSQLPKDRFSAERLKGVDSTLKIQPAELGDSAVYLCASSLPGWGYTFGSGTRLTVV.